One sample yielded the 14 T cell receptor beta chains listed below, sequenced in a study of control samples from healthy donors and cancer patients. Generated by immunoSEQ multiplex PCR, the TCRdb table keeps only in-frame clones and is missing some. The data show 100,000 to 150,000 clones, with 89% seen just once and under 9% held by the top ten. The sequencing input was PBMCs. The receptor source for this set is a man aged 50 to 60 with head and neck cancer.

This rearrangement joins TRBV5-6 to TRBJ1-1; D gene uncertain. The germline V gene encodes CDR1 SGHDT and CDR2 YYEEEE. Trimming removed 3 bases from V and 8 bases from J, with 11 bases in between. The CDR3 contains 12 residues. CDR3 DNA sequence: TGTGCCAGCAGCTATAGCCTTGGGGAAGCTTTCTTT. Protein product: CASSYSLGEAFF.

The chain carries TRBV3-1 (or the pseudogene TRBV3-2) and TRBJ1-6; 9 bases are a match to TRBD1. With 6 bases clipped from V and 6 bases from J, the junction kept 0 bases outside the gene matches. The CDR3 length is 13 residues. Germline CDR1 LGHDT, CDR2 YNNKEL (reference sequence). Here the CDR3 DNA reads TGTGCCAGCAGGGGACAGGGTAATTCACCCCTCCACTTT. Its protein is CASRGQGNSPLHF.

The rearrangement uses TRBV2 and TRBJ2-1; D may correspond to TRBD1 or TRBD2 (5 bases each). V was trimmed by 8 bases and J by 6 bases, leaving 11 bases between them. This CDR3 is 12 amino acids long. Germline CDR1 and CDR2: SNHLY and FYNNEI. CDR3 DNA sequence: TGTGCCAGCGGAAGGGACGGCAATGAGCAGTTCTTC. It is translated as CASGRDGNEQFF.

J is TRBJ1-6 and V is TRBV5-1; 10 bases are shared with TRBD1. The V and J ends lost 2 bases and 8 bases, in that order; junction bases with no gene match: 4. The CDR3 sequence is 15 residues long. The germline V gene encodes CDR1 SGHRS and CDR2 YFSETQ. CDR3 loop: CASSFTGTGDSPLHF. The CDR3 coding sequence is TGCGCCAGCAGCTTTACCGGGACAGGGGATTCACCCCTCCACTTT.

J is TRBJ2-7 and V is TRBV5-1, with D unclear. There are 15 residues in the CDR3. CDR1 is SGHRS and CDR2 is YFSETQ in the germline V gene. V was shortened by 0 bases and J by 1 base, with 11 bases between the two germline ends. The CDR3 protein is CASSLVVGMSYEQYF. The CDR3 bases are TGCGCCAGCAGCTTGGTCGTGGGCATGTCCTACGAGCAGTACTTC.

The chain joins TRBV18 to TRBJ2-7; 7 bases map to TRBD1. The CDR3 consists of 13 residues. Germline V gives CDR1 KGHSH, CDR2 LQKENI. V shed 4 bases and J 2 bases; nucleotides not matched to a gene: 2. CDR3 loop: CASSLDRAYEQYF. As DNA, the CDR3 is TGTGCCAGCTCACTCGACAGGGCCTACGAGCAGTACTTC.

The chain combines TRBV20-1 with TRBJ2-7; TRBD2 matches 8 bases. This CDR3 has 15 residues. With V trimmed by 3 bases and J by 4 bases, 11 bases remained unmatched. The germline V gene encodes CDR1 DFQATT and CDR2 SNEGSKA (reference sequence). CDR3 in DNA: TGCAGTGCTAGTTTCCAGCGGGAGTTTAGTTACGAGCAGTACTTC. It translates to CSASFQREFSYEQYF.

The rearrangement joins TRBV15 to TRBJ2-3; D not resolved. The CDR3 runs to 13 residues. Germline assignment: CDR1 LNHNV and CDR2 YYDKDF (reference sequence). With 2 bases removed from V and 4 bases from J, the gap between germline ends came to 7 bases. CDR3 coding DNA: TGTGCCACCAGCAGAACCCGGTCAGATACGCAGTATTTT. Translating it yields CATSRTRSDTQYF.

In its sample, this clone was seen once. The chain employs TRBV19 and TRBJ1-1; 8 bases are shared with TRBD1. The V and J ends lost 6 bases and 3 bases, in that order; junction bases with no gene match: 9. The CDR3 covers 15 residues. Germline V gives CDR1 LNHDA, CDR2 SQIVND (reference sequence). This CDR3 reads CASRTTGVGDTEAFF. For the CDR3, the DNA is TGTGCCAGTAGGACGACAGGGGTAGGGGACACTGAAGCTTTCTTT.

This clone was counted only a few times. This chain joins TRBV6-5 and TRBJ1-2; possible D gene TRBD1, 6 bases. Deletions cut 2 bases from V and 3 bases from J, with 13 bases between. The germline gives CDR1 MNHEY, CDR2 SVGAGI. CDR3 size: 15 residues. The CDR3 DNA is TGTGCCAGCAGTTACCTAGACAGGACTCACTATGGCTACACCTTC. This codes for CASSYLDRTHYGYTF.

The V call is TRBV7-2, the J call TRBJ2-7, with TRBD2 matching 11 bases. This CDR3 is 15 amino acids long. Germline CDR1 reads SGHTA; CDR2 reads FQGNSA. V gave up 1 base and J gave up 11 bases; unmatched junction bases: 10. DNA for the CDR3: TGTGCCAGCAGCTTAGTTCGGCTAGCGGGGGGAGATAAGTACTTC. Amino acids: CASSLVRLAGGDKYF.

This clone was seen only once. The gene calls are TRBV11-2 and TRBJ2-1; the D call may be TRBD1 or TRBD2 (5 bases each). Germline assignment: CDR1 SGHAT and CDR2 FQNNGV. This CDR3 region has 13 residues. With 3 bases removed from V and 9 bases from J, the gap between germline ends came to 12 bases. The CDR3 DNA reads as TGTGCCAGCAGCTTGGGGGTTGGGGGTGAGCAGTTCTTC. Protein sequence: CASSLGVGGEQFF.

V is TRBV29-1 and J is TRBJ1-1, with D unclear. The germline V and J ends were trimmed by 6 bases and 1 base, with 12 bases remaining between them. Germline assignment: CDR1 SQVTM and CDR2 ANQGSEA. This CDR3 comprises 13 residues. The CDR3 coding sequence is TGCAGCGTAAGTTACGCGGGGAACACTGAAGCTTTCTTT. Residues: CSVSYAGNTEAFF.

The chain combines TRBV2 with TRBJ2-1; 8 bases align to TRBD2. V lost 2 bases to trimming and J lost 8 bases; unmatched junction nucleotides: 8. The CDR3 sequence is 15 residues long. Germline V gives CDR1 SNHLY, CDR2 FYNNEI. This CDR3 reads CASSEMRGVSYEQFF. The CDR3 nucleotides are TGTGCCAGCAGTGAAATGCGGGGGGTCAGCTATGAGCAGTTCTTC.